This T cell receptor (beta chain) was recovered during a study of T cell responses to AZD1222 COVID-19 vaccine. TCRdb's table, derived via immunoSEQ multiplex PCR, lists solely in-frame clones and lacks some. Found here are tens of thousands of clones, 70% to 90% of them singletons; the top ten hold around 10%. It was second doses at about 4 or about 12 weeks that were pooled. Of note for this clone: Its target is not known.

The study, taken as a whole, reports: After the peak T cell response, and only then, were repertoires sampled. Most donors were white British, females outnumbered males, and clonal diversity was possibly underestimated.

The length of the CDR3 is 13 residues. Per the germline V gene, CDR1 is MNHEY and CDR2 is SMNVEV (reference sequence). V shed 5 bases and J shed 6 bases, with 11 bases lying between them. The specimen was peripheral blood, collected 28 days after the second AZD1222 dose. The TCR comes from an adult who received the AZD1222 COVID-19 vaccine. This chain joins TRBV27 and TRBJ1-5, with a tentative D call TRBD1 (6 bases). The CDR3 DNA reads as TGTGCCAGCAGTAGGAGGGGGGCTCAGCCCCAGCATTTT. The encoded protein is CASSRRGAQPQHF.